The sequence of this T cell receptor beta chain was determined in a study of PD-L1 blockade in urothelial cancer. At the level of the study: Median blood clonality was roughly 0.087, with tens of thousands of unique TCRs. General study findings and limits: In blood sampled pretreatment, TCR clonality below the median predicted better survival.

A remark on this clone: The antigen is undetermined. Other nucleotide sequences from this sample produce the same CDR3.

Here immunoSEQ multiplex PCR was the method, and the copy in TCRdb shows in-frame clones only, minus some. The sample carries about 110,000 clones, roughly 88% recorded once. The clonotype was recovered from a man aged 45-65 years with urothelial cancer. Sequenced material: PBMCs, taken around atezolizumab (anti-PD-L1) treatment.

CDR3 DNA: TGCGCCAGCAGCCTAGGGACAGCCAGCTATGGCTACACCTTC. It specifies CASSLGTASYGYTF. This chain joins TRBV5-1 and TRBJ1-2; 7 positions agree with TRBD1. CDR3 size: 14 residues. V was clipped by 4 bases and J by 4 bases; unmatched bases: 7. Germline loops: CDR1 SGHRS, CDR2 YFSETQ. The variable domain in full, completed from reference TRBV5-1 and TRBJ1-2, reads KAGVTQTPRYLIKTRGQQVTLSCSPISGHRSVSWYQQTPGQGLQFLFEYFSETQRNKGNFPGRFSGRQFSNSRSEMNVSTLELGDSALYLCASSLGTASYGYTFGSGTRLTVV.